Below, one T cell receptor (beta chain) is given with its context. Its antigen is not identified. These data originate in a study of identical twins. The study's findings and limits: Cord blood beta clonotypes present at high abundance carried fewer insertions; no such pattern appeared in memory repertoires.

TCRdb re-derived calls from the 5' RACE reads in MiXCR, one entry per CDR3 protein. The sample yields some 560,000 distinct CDR3 sequences, roughly 9.5% seen once. J lost 4 bases, V lost 4 bases, and 10 bases had no gene match. The length of the CDR3 is 16 residues. These data also formed part of another study, on yellow fever vaccine responses in identical twins. As reported in that work: Reportedly, the response of twins' T cells to the vaccine seemed partly convergent, partly personalized.

The rearrangement links TRBV12-3 or TRBV12-4 to TRBJ1-5; TRBD1 agrees at 7 bases. Material: PBMCs. The sequence derives from a woman aged 18-30 years in good health. The CDR3 sequence: CASSSTLQGINQPQHF. The DNA for the CDR3 is TGTGCCAGCAGTTCCACCCTACAGGGGATTAATCAGCCCCAGCATTTT.